This is a list of T cell receptor beta chains from one sample in a study of cytomegalovirus exposure and HLA in healthy donors. Clones were sequenced by immunoSEQ multiplex PCR, and TCRdb holds only the in-frame ones, with some missing. The sample gives roughly 100,000 clones, around 71% of which show up once; about 0.8% is in the top ten. Material: PBMCs. The receptors shown here come from a boy younger than 18 in good health and CMV-seronegative. The conserved cysteine and the conserved F or W are not part of the CDR3 here. Each record gives: V gene, J gene, CDR3 protein.

TRBV19	TRBJ1-4	ASSTHRVIEEKLF
TRBV2	TRBJ2-7	ASSAPVGTYEQY
TRBV25-1	TRBJ2-2	ASSLAGANTGELF
TRBV28	TRBJ1-1	ASSWRGTEAF
TRBV9	TRBJ2-1	ASTKGPAGLNGNEQF
TRBV18	TRBJ1-1	ASSPPRAGLGTEAF
TRBV30	TRBJ2-1	AWKGPPTSGGGNEQF
TRBV30	TRBJ1-4	AWSAPNEKLF
TRBV28	TRBJ2-2	ASSRAGTGLTGELF
TRBV5-1	TRBJ2-3	ASSFSAPSGADTQY
TRBV7-6	TRBJ2-2	ASSLQQGASTGELF
TRBV27	TRBJ2-7	ASTSGTGLSYEQY
TRBV11-2	TRBJ2-1	ASSLVGLAGYYNEQF
TRBV7-9	TRBJ2-5	ASSPQPGLAKTQY